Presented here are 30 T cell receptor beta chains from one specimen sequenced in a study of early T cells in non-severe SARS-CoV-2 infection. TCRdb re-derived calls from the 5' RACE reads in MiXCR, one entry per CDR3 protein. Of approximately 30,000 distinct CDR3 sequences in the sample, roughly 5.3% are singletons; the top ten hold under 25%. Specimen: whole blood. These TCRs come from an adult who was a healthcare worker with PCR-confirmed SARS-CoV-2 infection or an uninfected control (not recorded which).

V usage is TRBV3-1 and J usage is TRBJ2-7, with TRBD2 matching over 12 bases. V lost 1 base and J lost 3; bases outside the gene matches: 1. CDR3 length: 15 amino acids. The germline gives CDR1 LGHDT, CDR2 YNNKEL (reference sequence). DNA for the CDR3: TGTGCCAGCAGCCAAGGACTAGCGGGAGTCTACGAGCAGTACTTC. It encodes CASSQGLAGVYEQYF.

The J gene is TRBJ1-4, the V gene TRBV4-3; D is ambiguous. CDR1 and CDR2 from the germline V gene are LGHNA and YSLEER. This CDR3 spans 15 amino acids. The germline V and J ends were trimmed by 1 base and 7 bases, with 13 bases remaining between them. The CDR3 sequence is CASSQAGYWSEKLFF. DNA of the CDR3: TGCGCCAGCAGCCAAGCTGGTTATTGGAGTGAAAAACTGTTTTTT.

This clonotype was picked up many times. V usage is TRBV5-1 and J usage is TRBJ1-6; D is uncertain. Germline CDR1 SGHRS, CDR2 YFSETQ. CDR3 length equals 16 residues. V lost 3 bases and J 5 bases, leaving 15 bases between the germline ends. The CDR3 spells CASSSIGREDNSPLHF. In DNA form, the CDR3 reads TGCGCCAGCAGCTCCATTGGTAGGGAGGATAATTCACCCCTCCACTTT.

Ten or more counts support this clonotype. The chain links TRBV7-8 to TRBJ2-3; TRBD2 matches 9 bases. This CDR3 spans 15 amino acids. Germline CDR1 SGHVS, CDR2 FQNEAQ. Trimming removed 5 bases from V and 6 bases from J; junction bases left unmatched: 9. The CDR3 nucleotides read TGTGCCAGCAGCCCACCTAGCGGGAAGGCGGATACGCAGTATTTT. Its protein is CASSPPSGKADTQYF. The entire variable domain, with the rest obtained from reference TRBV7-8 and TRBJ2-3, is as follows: GAGVSQSPRYKVAKRGQDVALRCDPISGHVSLFWYQQALGQGPEFLTYFQNEAQLDKSGLPSDRFFAERPEGSVSTLKIQRTQQEDSAVYLCASSPPSGKADTQYFGPGTRLTVL.

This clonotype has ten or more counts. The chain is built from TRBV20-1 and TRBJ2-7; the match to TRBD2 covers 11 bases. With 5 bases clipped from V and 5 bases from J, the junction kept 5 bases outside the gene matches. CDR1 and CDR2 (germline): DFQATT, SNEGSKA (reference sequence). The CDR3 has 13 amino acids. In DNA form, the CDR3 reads TGCAGTGCTTATAGCGGGAGGGATCACGAGCAGTACTTC. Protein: CSAYSGRDHEQYF.

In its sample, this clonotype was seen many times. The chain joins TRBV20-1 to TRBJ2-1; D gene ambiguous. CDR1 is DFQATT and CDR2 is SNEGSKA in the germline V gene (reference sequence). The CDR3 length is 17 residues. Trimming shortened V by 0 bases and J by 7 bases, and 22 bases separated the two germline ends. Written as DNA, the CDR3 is TGCAGTGCTAGAGACCCCTCGAGAGCGTTGGTCGGAAATGAGCAGTTCTTC. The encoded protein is CSARDPSRALVGNEQFF.

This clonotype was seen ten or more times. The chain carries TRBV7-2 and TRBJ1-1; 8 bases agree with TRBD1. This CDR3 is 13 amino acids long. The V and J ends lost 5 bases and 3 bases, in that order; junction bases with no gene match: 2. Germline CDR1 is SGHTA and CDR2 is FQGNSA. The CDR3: CASSAQGDTEAFF. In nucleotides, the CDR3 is TGTGCCAGCAGCGCACAGGGGGACACTGAAGCTTTCTTT.

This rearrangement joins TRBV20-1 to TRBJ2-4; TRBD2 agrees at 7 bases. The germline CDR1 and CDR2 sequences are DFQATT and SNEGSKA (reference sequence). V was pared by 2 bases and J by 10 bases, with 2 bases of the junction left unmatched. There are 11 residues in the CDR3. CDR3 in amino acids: CSARPGGIQYF. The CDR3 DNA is TGCAGTGCTAGACCCGGGGGGATTCAGTACTTC.

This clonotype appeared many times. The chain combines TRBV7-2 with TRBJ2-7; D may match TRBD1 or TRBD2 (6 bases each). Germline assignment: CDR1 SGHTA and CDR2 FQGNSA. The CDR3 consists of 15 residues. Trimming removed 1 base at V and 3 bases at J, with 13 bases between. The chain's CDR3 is CASSLVIRGHYEQYF. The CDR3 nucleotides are TGTGCCAGCAGCTTAGTGATTCGGGGGCACTACGAGCAGTACTTC.

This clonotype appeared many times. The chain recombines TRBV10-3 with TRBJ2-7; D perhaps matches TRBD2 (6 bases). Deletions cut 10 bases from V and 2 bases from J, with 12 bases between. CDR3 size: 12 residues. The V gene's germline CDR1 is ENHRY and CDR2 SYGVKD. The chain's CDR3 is CATRSGPYEQYF. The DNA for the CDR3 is TGTGCCACCCGTAGCGGACCCTACGAGCAGTACTTC.

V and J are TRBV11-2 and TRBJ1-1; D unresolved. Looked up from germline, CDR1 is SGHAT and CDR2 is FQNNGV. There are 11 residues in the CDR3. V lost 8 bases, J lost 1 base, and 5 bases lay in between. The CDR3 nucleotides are TGTGCCAGCGCTCAGAACACTGAAGCTTTCTTT. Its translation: CASAQNTEAFF.

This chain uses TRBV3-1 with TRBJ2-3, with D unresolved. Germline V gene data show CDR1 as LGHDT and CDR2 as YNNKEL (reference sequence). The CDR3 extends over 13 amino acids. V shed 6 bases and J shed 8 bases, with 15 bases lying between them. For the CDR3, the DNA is TGTGCCAGCAGGAACGAAAAAGTATCTACGCAGTATTTT. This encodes CASRNEKVSTQYF.

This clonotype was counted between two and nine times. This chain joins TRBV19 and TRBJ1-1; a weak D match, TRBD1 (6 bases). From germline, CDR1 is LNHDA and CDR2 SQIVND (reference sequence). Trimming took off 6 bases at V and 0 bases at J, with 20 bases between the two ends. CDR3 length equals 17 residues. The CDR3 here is CASRKTGLSRMNTEAFF. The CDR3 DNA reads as TGTGCCAGTAGAAAAACAGGGCTGTCGCGGATGAACACTGAAGCTTTCTTT. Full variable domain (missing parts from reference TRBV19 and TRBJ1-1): DGGITQSPKYLFRKEGQNVTLSCEQNLNHDAMYWYRQDPGQGLRLIYYSQIVNDFQKGDIAEGYSVSREKKESFPLTVTSAQKNPTAFYLCASRKTGLSRMNTEAFFGQGTRLTVV.

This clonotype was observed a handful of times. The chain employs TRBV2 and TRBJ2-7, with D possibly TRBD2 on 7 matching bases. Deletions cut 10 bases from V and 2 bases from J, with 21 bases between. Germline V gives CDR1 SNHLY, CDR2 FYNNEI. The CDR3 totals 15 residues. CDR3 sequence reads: CATRPEGGPAYEQYF. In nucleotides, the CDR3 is TGTGCCACCCGCCCGGAGGGGGGGCCCGCCTACGAGCAGTACTTC. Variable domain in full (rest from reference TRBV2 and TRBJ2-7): EPEVTQTPSHQVTQMGQEVILRCVPISNHLYFYWYRQILGQKVEFLVSFYNNEISEKSEIFDDQFSVERPDGSNFTLKIRSTKLEDSAMYFCATRPEGGPAYEQYFGPGTRLTVT.

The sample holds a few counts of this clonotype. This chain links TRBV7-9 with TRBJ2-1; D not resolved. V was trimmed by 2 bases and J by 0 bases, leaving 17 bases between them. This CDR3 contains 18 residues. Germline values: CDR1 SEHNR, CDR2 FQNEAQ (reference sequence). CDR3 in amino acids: CASSLPRRFPISYNEQFF. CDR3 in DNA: TGTGCCAGCAGCTTACCGAGGCGATTTCCGATCTCCTACAATGAGCAGTTCTTC.

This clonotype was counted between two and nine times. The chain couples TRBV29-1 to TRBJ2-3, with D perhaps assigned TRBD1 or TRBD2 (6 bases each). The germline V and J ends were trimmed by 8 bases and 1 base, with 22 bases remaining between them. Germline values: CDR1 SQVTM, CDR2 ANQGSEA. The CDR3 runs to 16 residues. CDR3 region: CSSSGAQPLGTDTQYF. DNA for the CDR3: TGCAGCTCATCGGGGGCCCAACCTCTAGGCACAGATACGCAGTATTTT.

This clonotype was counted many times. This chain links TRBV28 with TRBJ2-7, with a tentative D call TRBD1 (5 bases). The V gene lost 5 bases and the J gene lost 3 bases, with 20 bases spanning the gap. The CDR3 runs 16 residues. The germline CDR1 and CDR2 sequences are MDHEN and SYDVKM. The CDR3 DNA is TGTGCCAGCAGTCTTGGGCAGGGTCGAGGATTCTACGAGCAGTACTTC. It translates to CASSLGQGRGFYEQYF.

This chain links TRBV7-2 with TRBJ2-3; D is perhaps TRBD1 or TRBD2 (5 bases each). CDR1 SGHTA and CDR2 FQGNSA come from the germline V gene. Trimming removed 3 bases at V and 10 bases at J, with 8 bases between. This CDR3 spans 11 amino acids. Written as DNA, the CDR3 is TGTGCCAGCAGCTTGGTGGGGGCGCAGTATTTT. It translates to CASSLVGAQYF.

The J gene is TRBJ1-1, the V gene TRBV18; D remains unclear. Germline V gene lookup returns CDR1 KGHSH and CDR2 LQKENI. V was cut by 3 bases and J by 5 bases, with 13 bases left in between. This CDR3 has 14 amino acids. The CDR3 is CASSPQTALTEAFF. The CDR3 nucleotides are TGTGCCAGCTCACCCCAGACGGCACTAACTGAAGCTTTCTTT.

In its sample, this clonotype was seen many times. DNA of the CDR3: TGCAGCGTTGTTGCAGGGTTGAACACTGAAGCTTTCTTT. As protein: CSVVAGLNTEAFF. V and J are TRBV29-1 and TRBJ1-1; TRBD1 might be the D (5 bases). Between the trimmed V and J ends, which lost 4 bases and 0 bases, there was a span of 9 bases. Germline V gives CDR1 SQVTM, CDR2 ANQGSEA. This CDR3 region has 13 residues. The full variable domain, in which reference TRBV29-1 and TRBJ1-1 provide the parts outside the CDR3, is SAVISQKPSRDICQRGTSLTIQCQVDSQVTMMFWYRQQPGQSLTLIATANQGSEATYESGFVIDKFPISRPNLTFSTLTVSNMSPEDSSIYLCSVVAGLNTEAFFGQGTRLTVV.

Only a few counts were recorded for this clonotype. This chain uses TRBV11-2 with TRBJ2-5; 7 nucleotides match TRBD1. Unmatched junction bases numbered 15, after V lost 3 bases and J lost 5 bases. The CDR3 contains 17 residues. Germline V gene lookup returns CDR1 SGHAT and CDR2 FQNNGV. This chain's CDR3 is CASSFRFSTGNFETQYF. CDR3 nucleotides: TGTGCCAGCAGCTTCCGTTTTTCGACAGGGAATTTTGAGACCCAGTACTTC.

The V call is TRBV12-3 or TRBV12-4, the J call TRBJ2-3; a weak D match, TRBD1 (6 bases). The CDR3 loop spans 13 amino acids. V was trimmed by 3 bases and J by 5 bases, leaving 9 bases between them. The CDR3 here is CASSFRGEDTQYF. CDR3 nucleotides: TGTGCCAGCAGTTTCAGGGGTGAAGATACGCAGTATTTT.

The CDR3 sequence: CASSPRYLGTTGELFF. CDR3 bases: TGTGCCAGCAGCCCCCGGTACCTGGGAACCACCGGGGAGCTGTTTTTT. This chain joins TRBV7-8 and TRBJ2-2, with D uncertain. V lost 5 bases and J 4 bases, leaving 17 bases between the germline ends. Germline CDR1 and CDR2: SGHVS and FQNEAQ. CDR3 size: 16 residues.

The CDR3 spells CASSTSAEQYF. In DNA, the CDR3 is TGTGCCAGTAGTACCTCAGCCGAGCAGTACTTC. This rearrangement joins TRBV19 to TRBJ2-7; D gene uncertain. The CDR3 spans 11 residues. CDR1 is LNHDA, CDR2 SQIVND, per germline (reference sequence). V was trimmed by 4 bases and J by 6 bases, leaving 7 bases between them.

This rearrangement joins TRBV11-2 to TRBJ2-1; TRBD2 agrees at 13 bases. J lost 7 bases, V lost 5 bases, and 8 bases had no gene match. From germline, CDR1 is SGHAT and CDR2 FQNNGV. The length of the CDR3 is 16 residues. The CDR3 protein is CASSKLETSGRNEQFF. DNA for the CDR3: TGTGCCAGCAGCAAACTCGAGACTAGCGGGAGGAATGAGCAGTTCTTC. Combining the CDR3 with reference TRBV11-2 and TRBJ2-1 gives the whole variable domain EAGVAQSPRYKIIEKRQSVAFWCNPISGHATLYWYQQILGQGPKLLIQFQNNGVVDDSQLPKDRFSAERLKGVDSTLKIQPAKLEDSAVYLCASSKLETSGRNEQFFGPGTRLTVL.

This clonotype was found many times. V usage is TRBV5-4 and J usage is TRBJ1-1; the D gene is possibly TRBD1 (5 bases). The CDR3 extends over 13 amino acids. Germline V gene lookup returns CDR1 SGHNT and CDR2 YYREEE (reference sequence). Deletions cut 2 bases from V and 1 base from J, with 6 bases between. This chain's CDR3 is CASSFQGNTEAFF. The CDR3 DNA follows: TGTGCCAGCAGCTTCCAGGGGAACACTGAAGCTTTCTTT.

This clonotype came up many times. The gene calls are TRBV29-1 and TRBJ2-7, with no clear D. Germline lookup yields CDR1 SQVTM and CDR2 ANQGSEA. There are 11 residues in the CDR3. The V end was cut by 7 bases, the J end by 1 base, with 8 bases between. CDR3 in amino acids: CSATNSYEQYF. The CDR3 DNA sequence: TGCAGCGCCACCAATTCCTACGAGCAGTACTTC.

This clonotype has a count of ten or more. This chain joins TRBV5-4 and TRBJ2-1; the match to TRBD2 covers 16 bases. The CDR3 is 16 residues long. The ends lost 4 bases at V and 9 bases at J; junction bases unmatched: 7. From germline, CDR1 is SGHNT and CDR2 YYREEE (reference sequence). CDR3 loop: CASSPVGLAGGGEQFF. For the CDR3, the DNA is TGTGCCAGCAGCCCGGTGGGACTAGCGGGAGGGGGTGAGCAGTTCTTC.

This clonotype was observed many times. Here the CDR3 reads CASSPTPRQGLAGDRNEQFF. The CDR3 nucleotides read TGTGCCAGCAGCCCCACCCCCCGACAGGGTTTAGCGGGAGATCGTAATGAGCAGTTCTTC. The chain uses TRBV7-9 and TRBJ2-1; TRBD2 matches 9 bases. Germline V CDR1 and CDR2: SEHNR, FQNEAQ (reference sequence). The CDR3 is made up of 20 amino acids. With 5 bases clipped from V and 7 bases from J, the junction kept 24 bases outside the gene matches.

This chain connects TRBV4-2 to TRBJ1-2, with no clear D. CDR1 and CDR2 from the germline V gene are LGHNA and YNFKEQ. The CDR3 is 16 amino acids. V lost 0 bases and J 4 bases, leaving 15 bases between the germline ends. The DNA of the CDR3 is TGTGCCAGCAGCCAAGATTACACAAATGCGGGCTATGGCTACACCTTC. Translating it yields CASSQDYTNAGYGYTF.